This is a list of T cell receptor beta chains from one sample in a study of T-cell memory formation after mild COVID-19. TCRdb re-called the 5' RACE reads through MiXCR, storing one row per CDR3 protein. The sample holds 150,000 to 200,000 distinct CDR3 sequences, around a tenth seen once. The sequencing sample was made of PBMCs or a T cell subset sorted from them (not recorded which). The receptors originated from a man aged 18-30 years who had mild COVID-19 (a few samples of this study predate the infection). Cell type and time point are not known. The CDR3 runs from the conserved cysteine through the conserved F or W. The order of the fields is D gene, V gene, J gene, CDR3 protein. A D gene is named only where the DNA matches it firmly.

>.|TRBV20-1|TRBJ2-5
CSAPSASLETQYF
>TRBD1|TRBV6-5|TRBJ1-4
CASSYGGGVGEKLFF
>.|TRBV5-1|TRBJ2-3
CASSSPGGDTQYF
>.|TRBV6-5|TRBJ1-3
CASRRNMGPGNTIYF
>.|TRBV6-5|TRBJ1-2
CASSQQGRLGYTF
>.|TRBV3-1|TRBJ2-3
CASSRVVASTDTQYF
>.|TRBV5-1|TRBJ2-5
CASTFGARAQETQYF
>.|TRBV9|TRBJ1-2
CASSPSAADYGYTF
>TRBD2|TRBV7-9|TRBJ2-4
CASTPGTSGDQHHF
>.|TRBV5-1|TRBJ1-2
CASSPLTETAGYTF
>TRBD2|TRBV4-2|TRBJ2-2
CASSSSGGQNTGELFF
>.|TRBV4-3|TRBJ1-4
CASSHAQGAGEKLFF
>TRBD1|TRBV12-3/TRBV12-4|TRBJ2-3
CASSPTGSTDTQYF
>TRBD2|TRBV18|TRBJ2-1
CASSPPGAGGNEQFF
>.|TRBV5-1|TRBJ2-5
CARTPLQETQYF
>.|TRBV7-9|TRBJ2-5
CASKRVTALETQYF